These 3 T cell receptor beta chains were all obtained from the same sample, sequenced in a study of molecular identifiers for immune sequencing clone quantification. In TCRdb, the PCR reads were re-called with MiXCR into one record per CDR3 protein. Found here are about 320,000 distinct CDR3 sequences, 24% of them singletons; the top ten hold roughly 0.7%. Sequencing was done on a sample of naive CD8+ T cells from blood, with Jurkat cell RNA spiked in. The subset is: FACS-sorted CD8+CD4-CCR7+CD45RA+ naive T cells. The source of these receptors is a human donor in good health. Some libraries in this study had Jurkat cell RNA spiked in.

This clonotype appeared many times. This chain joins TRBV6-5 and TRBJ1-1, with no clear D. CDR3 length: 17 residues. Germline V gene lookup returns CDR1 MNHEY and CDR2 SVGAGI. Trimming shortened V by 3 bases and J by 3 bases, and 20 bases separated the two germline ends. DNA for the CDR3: TGTGCCAGCAGTTATTTCGGGTTTAGTTACCTGGACACTGAAGCTTTCTTT. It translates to CASSYFGFSYLDTEAFF.

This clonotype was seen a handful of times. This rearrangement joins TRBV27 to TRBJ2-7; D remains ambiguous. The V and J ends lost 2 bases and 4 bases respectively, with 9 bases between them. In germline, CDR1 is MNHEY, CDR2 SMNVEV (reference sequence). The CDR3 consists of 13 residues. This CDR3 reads CASSLLGYYEQYF. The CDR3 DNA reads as TGTGCCAGCAGTTTACTAGGATATTACGAGCAGTACTTC.

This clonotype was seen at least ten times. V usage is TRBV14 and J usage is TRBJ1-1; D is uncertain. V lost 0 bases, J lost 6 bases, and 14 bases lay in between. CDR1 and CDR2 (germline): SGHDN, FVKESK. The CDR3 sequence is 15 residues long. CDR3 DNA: TGTGCCAGCAGCCAAGATCTCGCCGGGGAACCTGAAGCTTTCTTT. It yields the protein CASSQDLAGEPEAFF.